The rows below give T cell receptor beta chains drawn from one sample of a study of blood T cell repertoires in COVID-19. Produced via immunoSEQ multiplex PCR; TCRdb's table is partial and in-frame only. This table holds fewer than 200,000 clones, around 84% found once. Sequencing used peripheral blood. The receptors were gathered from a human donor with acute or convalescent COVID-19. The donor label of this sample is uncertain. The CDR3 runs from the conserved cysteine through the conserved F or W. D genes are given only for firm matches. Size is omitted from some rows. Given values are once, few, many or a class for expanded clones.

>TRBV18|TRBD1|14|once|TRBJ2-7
CASSSRDRVYEQYF
TGTGCCAGCTCGAGCCGGGACAGAGTCTACGAGCAGTACTTC
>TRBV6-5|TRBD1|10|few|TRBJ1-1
CASRDSEAFF
TGTGCCAGCCGGGACAGTGAAGCTTTCTTT
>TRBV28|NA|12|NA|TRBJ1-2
CASSSYRDGYTF
TGTGCCAGCAGTTCGTACAGGGATGGCTACACCTTC
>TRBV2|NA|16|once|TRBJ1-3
CASGRSSPSSGNTIYF
TGTGCCAGCGGCCGAAGCTCCCCTAGCTCTGGAAACACCATATATTTT
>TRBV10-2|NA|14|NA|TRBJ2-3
CASMVGLHTDTQYF
TGCGCCAGCATGGTGGGGCTCCACACAGATACGCAGTATTTT
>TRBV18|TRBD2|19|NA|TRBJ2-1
CASSSLLAGGLSSYNEQFF
TGTGCCAGCTCATCCTTACTAGCGGGGGGGTTAAGCTCCTACAATGAGCAGTTCTTC
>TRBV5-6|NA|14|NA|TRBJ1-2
CASSLRDGSYGYTF
TGTGCCAGCAGCTTAAGAGACGGGAGCTATGGCTACACCTTC
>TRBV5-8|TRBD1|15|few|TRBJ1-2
CASNKGDRANYGYTF
TGTGCCAGCAACAAAGGGGACAGGGCTAACTATGGCTACACCTTC
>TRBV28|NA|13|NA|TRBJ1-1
CASRGGANTEAFF
TGTGCCAGCAGGGGAGGAGCGAACACTGAAGCTTTCTTT
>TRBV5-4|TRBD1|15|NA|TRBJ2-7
CASSLAGTGKREQYF
TGTGCCAGCAGCTTGGCCGGGACAGGGAAACGCGAGCAGTACTTC